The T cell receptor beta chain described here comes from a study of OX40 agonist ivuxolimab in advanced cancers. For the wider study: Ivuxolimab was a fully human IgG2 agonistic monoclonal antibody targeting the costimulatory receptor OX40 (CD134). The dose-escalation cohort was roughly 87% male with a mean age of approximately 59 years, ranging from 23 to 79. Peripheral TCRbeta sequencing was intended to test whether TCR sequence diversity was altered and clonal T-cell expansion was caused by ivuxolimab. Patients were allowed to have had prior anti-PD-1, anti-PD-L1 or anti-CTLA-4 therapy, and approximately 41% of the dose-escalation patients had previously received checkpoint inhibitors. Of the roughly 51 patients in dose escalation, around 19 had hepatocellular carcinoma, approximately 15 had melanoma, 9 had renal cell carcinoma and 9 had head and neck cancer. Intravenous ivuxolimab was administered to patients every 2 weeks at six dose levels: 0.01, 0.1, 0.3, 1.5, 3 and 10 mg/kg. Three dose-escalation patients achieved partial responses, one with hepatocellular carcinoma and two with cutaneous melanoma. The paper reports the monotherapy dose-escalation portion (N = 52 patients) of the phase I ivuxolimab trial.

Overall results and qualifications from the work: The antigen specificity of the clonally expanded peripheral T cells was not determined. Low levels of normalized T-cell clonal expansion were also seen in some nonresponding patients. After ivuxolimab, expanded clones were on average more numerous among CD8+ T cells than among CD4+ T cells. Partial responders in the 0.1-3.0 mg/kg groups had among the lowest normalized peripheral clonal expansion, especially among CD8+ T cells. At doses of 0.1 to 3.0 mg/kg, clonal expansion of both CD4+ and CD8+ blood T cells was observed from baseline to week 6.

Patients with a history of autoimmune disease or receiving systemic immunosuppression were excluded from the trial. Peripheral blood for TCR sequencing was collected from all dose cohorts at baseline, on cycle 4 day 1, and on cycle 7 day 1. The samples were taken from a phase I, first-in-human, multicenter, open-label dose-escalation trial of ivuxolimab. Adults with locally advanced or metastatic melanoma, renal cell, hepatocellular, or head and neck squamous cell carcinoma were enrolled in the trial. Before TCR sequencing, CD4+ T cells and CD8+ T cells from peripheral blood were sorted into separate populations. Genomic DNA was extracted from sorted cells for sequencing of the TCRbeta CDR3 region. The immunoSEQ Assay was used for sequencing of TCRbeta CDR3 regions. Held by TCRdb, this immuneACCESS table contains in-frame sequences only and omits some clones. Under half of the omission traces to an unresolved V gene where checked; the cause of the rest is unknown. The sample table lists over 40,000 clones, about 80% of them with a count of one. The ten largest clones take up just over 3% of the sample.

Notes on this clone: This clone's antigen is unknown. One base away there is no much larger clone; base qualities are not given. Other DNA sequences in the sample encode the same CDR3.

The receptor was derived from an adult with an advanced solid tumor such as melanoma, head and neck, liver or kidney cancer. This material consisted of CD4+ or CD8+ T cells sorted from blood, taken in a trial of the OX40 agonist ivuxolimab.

The CDR3 corresponds to CASSQASYGYTF. The DNA sequence is TGCGCCAGCAGCCAGGCGAGTTATGGCTACACCTTC. The receptor chain draws on TRBV4-1 and TRBJ1-2; no D gene is confidently identified. The CDR3 measures 12 amino acids from cysteine to phenylalanine. The DNA shown is the 36-base CDR3, in frame from base 1. Between the V and J ends, shortened by 3 bases and 5 bases respectively, the junction contains 7 bases. CDR1 and CDR2 are drawn from the germline V gene: MGHRA, YSYEKL.